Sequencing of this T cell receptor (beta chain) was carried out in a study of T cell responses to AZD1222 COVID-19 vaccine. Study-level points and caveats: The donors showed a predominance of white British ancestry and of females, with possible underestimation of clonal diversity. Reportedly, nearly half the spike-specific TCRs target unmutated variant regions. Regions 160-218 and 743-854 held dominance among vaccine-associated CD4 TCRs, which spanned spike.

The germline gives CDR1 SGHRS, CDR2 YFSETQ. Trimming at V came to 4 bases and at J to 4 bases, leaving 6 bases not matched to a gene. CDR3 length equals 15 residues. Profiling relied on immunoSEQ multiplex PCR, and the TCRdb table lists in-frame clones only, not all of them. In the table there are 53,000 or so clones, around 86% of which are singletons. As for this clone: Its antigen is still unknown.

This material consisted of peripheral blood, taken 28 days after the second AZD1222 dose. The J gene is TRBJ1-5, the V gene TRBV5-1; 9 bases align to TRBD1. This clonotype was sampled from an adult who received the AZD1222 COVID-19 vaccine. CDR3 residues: CASSAGQGGNQPQHF. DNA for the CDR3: TGCGCCAGCAGCGCGGGACAGGGTGGGAATCAGCCCCAGCATTTT.